This T cell receptor (beta chain) was sequenced during a study of T cell repertoires in cytomegalovirus infection. About the study: CMV epitopes in the study were HLA-C-restricted (recently identified) and HLA-B-restricted (well studied).

Each CDR3 protein gets one entry after TCRdb re-called the reads with MiXCR. This sample carries about a million distinct CDR3 sequences, around 31% of them seen once, and the ten largest clones take 11% to 15%. Concerning this clonotype itself: Its matching antigen is unknown.

V lost 2 bases and J lost 4; bases outside the gene matches: 6. Germline lookup yields CDR1 SEHNR and CDR2 FQNEAQ (reference sequence). CDR3 length: 15 residues. Sequences were derived from cultured CD8+ T cells from PBMCs, sampled from culture after CMV antigen stimulation. V gene TRBV7-9 combines with J gene TRBJ1-2; 8 nucleotides line up with TRBD1. The sequence was obtained from a human donor in good health (CMV status not recorded). Some clones in this sample may be carry-over from other donors' samples. The CDR3 DNA reads as TGTGCCAGCAGCTTAAGGACAGGGCCCAGCTATGGCTACACCTTC. Translated, it gives CASSLRTGPSYGYTF.